This is a list of T cell receptor beta chains from one sample in a study of blood T cell repertoires in COVID-19. Assay used: immunoSEQ multiplex PCR; TCRdb lists only in-frame clones, some missing. Here the sample spans 50,000 to 65,000 clones, around 87% being singletons. What was sequenced was peripheral blood. Source of these receptors: a man between 65 and 85 years old with acute or convalescent COVID-19. The CDR3 runs from the conserved cysteine through the conserved F or W. A D gene is named only where the DNA matches it firmly. Rows give clone size only sometimes, using once, few, many, or a class for an expanded clone.

j_gene | d_gene | abundance | v_gene | CDR3aa | CDR3nt
TRBJ2-1 | TRBD1 | . | TRBV3-1/TRBV3-2 | CASSPFPGQGAYEQFF | TGTGCCAGCAGCCCATTTCCGGGACAGGGGGCCTATGAGCAGTTCTTC
TRBJ2-5 | . | . | TRBV3-1/TRBV3-2 | CASSQGNRIETQYF | TGTGCCAGCAGCCAAGGGAACAGAATAGAGACCCAGTACTTC
TRBJ1-6 | . | . | TRBV15 | CATSRDPREKGSPLHF | TGTGCCACCAGCAGAGATCCCCGGGAGAAGGGTTCACCCCTCCACTTT
TRBJ1-3 | . | . | TRBV28 | CATVFPGSGNTIYF | TGTGCCACCGTCTTTCCGGGATCAGGAAACACCATATATTTT
TRBJ2-3 | TRBD2 | once | TRBV19 | CASSKGTSGGADTQYF | TGTGCCAGTAGTAAGGGGACTAGCGGGGGTGCAGATACGCAGTATTTT
TRBJ1-2 | TRBD1 | . | TRBV5-1 | CASTGQGLGYGYTF | TGCGCCAGCACCGGACAGGGGTTAGGCTATGGCTACACCTTC
TRBJ1-2 | . | . | TRBV6-5 | CASSRTDLYGYTF | TGTGCCAGCAGCAGGACAGACCTCTATGGCTACACCTTC
TRBJ1-5 | . | . | TRBV6-5 | CASRPSEEVHQPQHF | TGTGCCAGCAGGCCATCAGAGGAGGTTCATCAGCCCCAGCATTTT
TRBJ1-1 | TRBD1 | few | TRBV27 | CASSLTGQGNTEAFF | TGTGCCAGCAGTCTAACGGGACAGGGGAACACTGAAGCTTTCTTT
TRBJ2-5 | TRBD2 | once | TRBV28 | CASSWTSGRPRSGETQYF | TGTGCCAGCAGCTGGACTAGCGGGAGGCCTAGGAGCGGGGAGACCCAGTACTTC
TRBJ1-1 | . | . | TRBV3-1/TRBV3-2 | CASSQAGRGTEAFF | TGTGCCAGCAGCCAAGCTGGGAGGGGCACTGAAGCTTTCTTT
TRBJ2-1 | . | . | TRBV10-3 | CAISVGRGSQVAYNEQFF | TGTGCCATCAGTGTGGGGCGGGGCTCCCAGGTCGCCTACAATGAGCAGTTCTTC
TRBJ2-1 | . | . | TRBV3-1/TRBV3-2 | CASGRRELGYNEQFF | TGTGCCTCCGGTAGAAGGGAGCTCGGCTACAATGAGCAGTTCTTC
TRBJ1-2 | TRBD1 | . | TRBV6-5 | CASRPGQAYGYTF | TGTGCCAGCAGACCCGGACAGGCATATGGCTACACCTTC
TRBJ2-1 | TRBD2 | . | TRBV7-2 | CASSPGGSGRNEQFF | TGTGCCAGCAGCCCCGGGGGGAGCGGGAGAAATGAGCAGTTCTTC
TRBJ2-7 | TRBD1 | . | TRBV27 | CATLPLTGGPLSGYEQYF | TGTGCCACCCTACCCCTTACAGGGGGCCCACTTTCTGGTTACGAGCAGTACTTC
TRBJ2-6 | . | . | TRBV6-5 | CASSLEGAGANVLTF | TGTGCCAGCAGTCTCGAAGGGGCTGGGGCCAACGTCCTGACTTTC
TRBJ2-2 | . | . | TRBV9 | CASSVGWREGTGELFF | TGTGCCAGCAGCGTGGGATGGCGGGAAGGCACCGGGGAGCTGTTTTTT
TRBJ2-5 | . | . | TRBV11-2 | CASSLLETQYF | TGTGCCAGCAGCTTACTGGAGACCCAGTACTTC
TRBJ2-5 | . | . | TRBV7-8 | CASSLAPGGSQETQYF | TGTGCCAGCAGCTTAGCGCCCGGGGGATCCCAAGAGACCCAGTACTTC
TRBJ2-4 | TRBD2 | . | TRBV27 | CASSFWAGTSGNIQYF | TGTGCCAGCAGTTTTTGGGCCGGGACTAGCGGGAACATTCAGTACTTC
TRBJ2-3 | TRBD2 | . | TRBV5-4 | CASRRAGSLGDTQYF | TGTGCCAGCCGTCGAGCGGGATCTTTAGGCGATACGCAGTATTTT
TRBJ1-1 | . | . | TRBV18 | CASSFQGLEAFF | TGTGCCAGCTCGTTTCAGGGACTGGAGGCTTTCTTT
TRBJ2-4 | . | . | TRBV27 | CASSLSRVGYIQYF | TGTGCCAGCAGTTTGTCCAGGGTCGGGTACATTCAGTACTTC
TRBJ2-1 | TRBD2 | few | TRBV3-1/TRBV3-2 | CASSQGLLAGSDEQFF | TGTGCCAGCAGCCAAGGCCTCTTAGCGGGGAGCGATGAGCAGTTCTTC
TRBJ2-1 | TRBD2 | . | TRBV3-1/TRBV3-2 | CASSQDLSGLAGKQFF | TGTGCCAGCAGCCAAGACCTATCGGGACTAGCGGGGAAGCAGTTCTTC
TRBJ2-1 | TRBD2 | once | TRBV3-1/TRBV3-2 | CASSQYTSGNHNEQFF | TGTGCCAGCAGCCAATATACTAGCGGGAACCACAATGAGCAGTTCTTC
TRBJ2-7 | . | . | TRBV19 | CASSPDNYEQYF | TGTGCCAGTAGTCCGGACAATTACGAGCAGTACTTC
TRBJ1-1 | . | few | TRBV13 | CASSPGARGKAFF | TGTGCCAGCAGCCCCGGGGCCCGGGGGAAAGCTTTCTTT
TRBJ2-5 | . | . | TRBV24-1 | CATSDPGGETQYF | TGTGCCACCAGTGATCCCGGGGGAGAGACCCAGTACTTC
TRBJ1-5 | . | . | TRBV28 | CASMGSNQPQHF | TGTGCCAGCATGGGCAGCAATCAGCCCCAGCATTTT
TRBJ1-4 | . | . | TRBV15 | CATSRQGEKLFF | TGTGCCACCAGCAGACAGGGTGAAAAACTGTTTTTT